These T cell receptor beta chains were read from a single sample in a study of beta chain features in type 1 diabetes. Method: immunoSEQ multiplex PCR; TCRdb's copy keeps in-frame clones and lacks some. In the table there are approximately 200,000 clones, roughly 9.6% of which are singletons. Sequencing used naive CD4+ T cells from blood. These receptors all come from a woman aged 18-30 years in good health. Both conserved end residues are part of each CDR3. Expanded clones are given a class, and other clones once, few, many or no size at all.

TRBV5-4	NA	TRBJ2-5	CASRNRQIQETQYF
TRBV29-1	NA	TRBJ2-7	CSVVESSYEQYF
TRBV6-5	few	TRBJ1-2	CASSSTGWDYGYTF
TRBV5-1	NA	TRBJ1-2	CASSTGDNYGYTF
TRBV7-9	NA	TRBJ2-1	CASSPVSYEQFF
TRBV5-4	NA	TRBJ2-6	CASSLGDRPGSGANVLTF
TRBV5-1	few	TRBJ2-5	CATAAGAEETQYF
TRBV19	NA	TRBJ2-3	CASRGDRLRTTDTQYF
TRBV30	NA	TRBJ2-1	CAWISPGRDRSYNEQFF
TRBV20-1	many	TRBJ2-1	CSASEYNEQFF
TRBV5-1	few	TRBJ2-7	CASSLETSHYEQYF
TRBV11-1	few	TRBJ2-7	CASARRELREQYF
TRBV9	many	TRBJ2-3	CASSVGLAGSVDTQYF
TRBV10-2	NA	TRBJ1-1	CASSETGQINTEAFF
TRBV7-9	many	TRBJ2-5	CASSLGLASKTQYF
TRBV10-3	few	TRBJ1-1	CAVGTGSGAFF
TRBV29-1	NA	TRBJ1-1	CSGTGVNTEAFF
TRBV5-4	NA	TRBJ2-1	CASSSDLAGGSYNEQFF
TRBV11-2	few	TRBJ2-3	CASSSGQTTDTQYF
TRBV19	few	TRBJ1-5	CASRTQERGNQPQHF
TRBV30	NA	TRBJ1-1	CAWRVVGGVAFF
TRBV11-2	NA	TRBJ2-7	CASSPRGGTSDYEQYF
TRBV19	few	TRBJ2-2	CASSNRGRSGELFF
TRBV25-1	NA	TRBJ2-7	CASSVTGTYEQYF
TRBV6-6	few	TRBJ2-1	CASCSGSLLRNEQFF